The T cell receptor (beta chain) described here comes from a study of T and B cells in COVID-19 patients. General observations from the study: Patients with COVID-19 reportedly showed strongly skewed T cell receptor beta variable and joining gene usage.

BIOMED2 TRB-A/B primer pools were used in multiplex TRB PCR. TCRdb ran MiXCR on the multiplex PCR reads and lists one entry per CDR3 protein. The sample holds 5,500 to 8,000 distinct CDR3 sequences; about a third are singletons and the top ten take more than 20%. Trimming cost V 5 bases and J 4 bases; bases outside gene matches: 3. Per the germline V gene, CDR1 is PRHDT and CDR2 is FYEKMQ (reference sequence). The CDR3 length is 13 residues. For this clonotype: Its antigen remains unidentified.

TRB was amplified from approximately 250-480 ng of blood genomic DNA. This sequence was found in a human donor who had recovered from COVID-19. The chain combines TRBV13 with TRBJ1-1; 8 bases match TRBD1. Material for sequencing was blood. The CDR3 nucleotides are TGTGCCAGCAGCATTACAGGGGGCACTGAAGCTTTCTTT. This gives the protein CASSITGGTEAFF.